This T cell receptor (beta chain) was identified during a study of blood T cell repertoires in COVID-19. Across the whole study: COVID-19 samples collected from the United States, Italy and Spain covered acute and convalescent phases. T cells, B-cell-depleted T cells, or PBMCs supplied cDNA or gDNA.

In germline, CDR1 is MNHNS, CDR2 SASEGT. The CDR3 loop spans 15 amino acids. Trimming removed 2 bases from V and 5 bases from J; junction bases left unmatched: 9. This clone came up once. Original analysis: Reference gene primer amplification gave nucleated cell count estimates. TCRdb's copy holds only in-frame clones and misses some; the assay was immunoSEQ multiplex PCR. That table furnishes V, J and clone size, whereas the DNA furnished D and trimming. This table holds around 190,000 clones, 84% found once. Sample: peripheral blood. This sequence joins TRBV6-1 and TRBJ2-7; TRBD1 aligns across 7 bases. The origin of this receptor is a human donor in a cohort sampled during active COVID-19. The CDR3 DNA sequence: TGTGCCAGCAGTGAAACGAGACAGGGTTTCCACGAGCAGTACTTC. Amino acids: CASSETRQGFHEQYF.